Shown below are 27 T cell receptor beta chains from a single sample sequenced in a study of T cell clonality in common variable immunodeficiency (dated by TCRdb to the mid-2010s). Overall study outcomes, separate from this receptor: CVID TCRbeta sequences were reported to have fewer deletions and N-nucleotide insertions and to lack highly modified clones with 13 or more V deletions.

For these receptors, no antigen is known. The protocol used for the library was the immunoSEQ multiplex PCR assay. TCRdb limited this immuneACCESS table to in-frame rearrangements with V and J called. A share of clones is missing; checked studies link under half to unresolved V genes, and the rest is unexplained. In this sample, 40,000 or so clones appear, none counted once only. The top ten constitute approximately 5.6% of the sample. Sequenced sample: peripheral blood mononuclear cells. The receptors stem from a human donor with common variable immunodeficiency.

This clone was picked up many times. The missing CDR3 end, 3 residues past where the read stops, is filled in from the germline J gene. V and J are TRBV5-1 and TRBJ1-2, with 11 bases fitting TRBD1. V lost 1 base to trimming and J lost 4 bases; unmatched junction nucleotides: 9. The CDR3 is 17 residues long. Germline V lookup: CDR1 SGHRS, CDR2 YFSETQ. The CDR3 spells CASSLFTPGQGGYGYTF. CDR3 bases read: TGCGCCAGCAGCTTGTTTACCCCGGGACAGGGGGGCTATGGC.

This clone was observed a few times. The CDR3 extends 3 residues past the end of the read, so its final part is completed from the germline J gene. V gene TRBV7-8 combines with J gene TRBJ2-3; 11 bases line up with TRBD2. The CDR3 extends over 16 amino acids. Germline V gives CDR1 SGHVS, CDR2 FQNEAQ. J was trimmed by 3 bases and V by 3 bases; bases with no gene match: 5. The CDR3 DNA, read in part, is TGTGCCAGCAGCTTCGAGACTAGCGGGGTGACAGATACG. Protein sequence: CASSFETSGVTDT. The full CDR3 protein is CASSFETSGVTDTQYF.

This clone came up many times. The read falls 3 residues short of the CDR3 end, and the missing part is taken from the germline J gene. Different DNA sequences within this sample yield the same CDR3. The V gene is TRBV30, the J gene TRBJ1-5; D might be TRBD1 (5 bases). Trimming shortened V by 5 bases and J by 1 base, and 9 bases separated the two germline ends. Germline CDR1 GTSNPN, CDR2 SVGIG (reference sequence). The CDR3 runs 13 residues. The CDR3 protein is CAWSGGSNQPQHF. Partial CDR3 DNA: TGTGCCTGGTCGGGGGGGAGCAATCAGCCC.

This clone was recorded a few times. The read ends 3 residues before the CDR3 terminus; that terminus is restored from the germline J gene. V usage is TRBV19 and J usage is TRBJ2-3; tentatively, D is TRBD2 (6 bases). This CDR3 contains 15 residues. Germline lookup yields CDR1 LNHDA and CDR2 SQIVND (reference sequence). V lost 5 bases and J lost 1, with 13 bases in between. CDR3 amino acids: CASSSGGVRTDTQYF. CDR3 DNA (partial): TGTGCCAGTAGTTCCGGGGGAGTCCGCACAGATACG.

This clone was seen a handful of times. The CDR3 end is not reached by the read, which stops 3 residues before it; the germline J gene fills it in. The V call is TRBV19, the J call TRBJ1-2; 7 bases map to TRBD1. The CDR3 spans 15 residues. Germline V gene lookup returns CDR1 LNHDA and CDR2 SQIVND (reference sequence). The V gene end was trimmed by 7 bases and the J gene end by 6 bases; junction bases not matched to a gene: 14. Incomplete CDR3 DNA: TGTGCCAGTACGGGAGACCGGGGACAGTCGCATGGC. It codes for CASTGDRGQSHG. The full CDR3 protein is CASTGDRGQSHGYTF.

The sample holds many counts of this clone. The read gets to within 3 residues of the CDR3 end, and the germline J gene fills in the rest. The chain carries TRBV18 and TRBJ2-7, with 7 bases that match TRBD1. The length of the CDR3 is 14 residues. Trimming took 2 bases from V and 3 from J; bases not matched to a gene: 4. Germline assignment: CDR1 KGHSH and CDR2 LQKENI. Partial CDR3 DNA: TGTGCCAGCTCACCAATGGGACAGAACTACGAG. This gives the protein CASSPMGQNYE. The whole CDR3 sequence reads CASSPMGQNYEQYF.

This clone appeared many times. The observed sequence ends 3 residues before the CDR3 terminus, with the missing tail filled in from the germline J gene. The rearrangement uses TRBV6-4 and TRBJ2-2, with D unclear. This CDR3 has 13 residues. Trimming stripped 4 bases from V and 4 bases from J, with 7 bases between. CDR1 is MRHNA, CDR2 SNTAGT, per germline. This CDR3 reads CASSARATGELFF. CDR3 bases read: TGTGCCAGCAGTGCTAGAGCCACCGGGGAG.

This clone was detected many times. The CDR3 goes on 3 residues after the read ends, and that part is filled in from the germline J gene. The J gene is TRBJ1-2, the V gene TRBV18; 8 nucleotides agree with TRBD1. V lost 4 bases and J lost 6; bases outside the gene matches: 4. Looked up from germline, CDR1 is KGHSH and CDR2 is LQKENI. The length of the CDR3 is 13 residues. The covered CDR3 bases are TGTGCCAGCTCACGGCAGGGGGCTCATGGC. The encoded protein is CASSRQGAHG. The whole CDR3 region reads CASSRQGAHGYTF.

This clone appeared many times. The observed sequence ends 3 residues before the CDR3 terminus, with the missing tail filled in from the germline J gene. The V gene is TRBV2, the J gene TRBJ2-5; 11 bases match TRBD1. V lost 8 bases and J lost 5; bases outside the gene matches: 13. The V gene's germline CDR1 is SNHLY and CDR2 FYNNEI. This CDR3 contains 16 residues. CDR3 DNA (partial): TGTGCCAGCGTTGGGCGGACAGGGGGCGCGGGGGAGACC. This translates into CASVGRTGGAGET. The entire CDR3 sequence reads CASVGRTGGAGETQYF.

On this clone: The CDR3 end lies 3 residues beyond the end of the read and is filled in from the germline J gene. This chain uses TRBV29-1 with TRBJ2-7; D might be TRBD1 (5 bases). The CDR3 sequence is 13 residues long. Looked up from germline, CDR1 is SQVTM and CDR2 is ANQGSEA. V was clipped by 7 bases and J by 5 bases, with 18 bases between them. The CDR3 here is CSAHQGPGNEQYF. CDR3 DNA (partial): TGCAGCGCCCACCAAGGCCCAGGGAACGAG.

Comments on this clone: The DNA ends 3 residues before the CDR3 does, and the rest of the CDR3 is filled in from the germline J gene. The chain carries TRBV7-9 and TRBJ2-5; D gene uncertain. The CDR3 extends over 15 amino acids. V was shortened by 5 bases and J by 2 bases, with 15 bases between the two germline ends. The V gene's germline CDR1 is SEHNR and CDR2 FQNEAQ (reference sequence). The sequenced CDR3 bases are TGTGCCAGCAGCCTTGGGCAGATCCTGCAAGAGACC. It codes for CASSLGQILQET. The entire CDR3 protein reads CASSLGQILQETQYF.

Of note for this clone: The read halts 3 residues ahead of the CDR3 end, with the missing end drawn from the germline J gene. The chain couples TRBV19 to TRBJ2-3, with 10 nucleotides matching TRBD2. CDR1 is LNHDA and CDR2 is SQIVND in the germline V gene (reference sequence). V gave up 6 bases and J gave up 3 bases; unmatched junction bases: 3. This CDR3 is built from 14 residues. The CDR3 DNA, read in part, is TGTGCCAGTAGAAAGCGGGAGGGGACAGATACG. This sequence encodes CASRKREGTDT. The complete CDR3 sequence is CASRKREGTDTQYF.

This clone was seen only a few times. The sequence runs out 3 residues before the end of the CDR3; the remainder is reconstructed from the germline J gene. This rearrangement joins TRBV18 to TRBJ1-4; 10 bases are shared with TRBD1. Germline CDR1 reads KGHSH; CDR2 reads LQKENI. CDR3 length: 17 residues. V lost 2 bases, J lost 9 bases, and 12 bases stayed unmatched. The part of the CDR3 DNA that was read is TGTGCCAGCTCACCAAATCAACCGGGACAGGGGACACAAAAA. This encodes CASSPNQPGQGTQK. The entire CDR3 protein is CASSPNQPGQGTQKLFF.

Remarks on this clone: The CDR3 end lies 3 residues beyond the end of the read and is filled in from the germline J gene. The rearrangement uses TRBV7-6 and TRBJ2-3; TRBD2 matches at 9 bases. The CDR3 totals 16 residues. After removal of 0 bases from V and 7 bases from J, the junction contained 8 bases not matched to a gene. From germline, CDR1 is SGHVS and CDR2 FNYEAQ. CDR3 DNA, as far as it was read: TGTGCCAGCAGCTTAGCGGCTAGCGGGGTCCGCTATACG. This gives the protein CASSLAASGVRYT. The whole CDR3 is CASSLAASGVRYTQYF.

Comments on this clone: The CDR3 is cut off 3 residues early in the read; its end comes from the germline J gene. The chain links TRBV7-9 to TRBJ2-3, with D maybe TRBD1 (5 bases). V dropped 1 base and J dropped 2 bases, with 7 bases sitting between them. Germline values: CDR1 SEHNR, CDR2 FQNEAQ (reference sequence). The CDR3 is 14 amino acids. CDR3 DNA, as far as it was read: TGTGCCAGCAGCTTAGACAGGAACACAGATACG. It codes for CASSLDRNTDT. The whole CDR3 reads CASSLDRNTDTQYF.

This clone was observed many times. CDR3 amino acids: CASSFGGGLNSPLHF. Incomplete CDR3 DNA: TGTGCCAGCAGCTTCGGGGGGGGGCTTAATTCACCC. This chain links TRBV5-6 with TRBJ1-6; TRBD1 is a possible D gene (6 bases). From the germline J gene comes the end of the CDR3, since the read stops 3 residues before it. Trimming left V 2 bases short and J 6 bases short, with 12 bases between. The CDR3 sequence is 15 residues long. Germline V CDR1 and CDR2: SGHDT, YYEEEE.

This clone showed up just a few times. The read is 3 residues too short to cover the CDR3 end, so that end is filled in from the germline J gene. The chain carries TRBV2 and TRBJ2-1; the match to TRBD1 covers 7 bases. Unmatched junction bases numbered 2, after V lost 1 base and J lost 2 bases. This CDR3 is 15 amino acids long. In germline, CDR1 is SNHLY, CDR2 FYNNEI. The CDR3 loop is CASSEDRGTYNEQFF. The DNA read from the CDR3 is TGTGCCAGCAGTGAAGACAGGGGAACCTACAATGAG.

This clone was recorded a few times. The DNA ends 3 residues before the CDR3 does, and the rest of the CDR3 is filled in from the germline J gene. The V and J genes are TRBV7-6 and TRBJ2-1; TRBD1 aligns across 10 bases. Germline V CDR1 and CDR2: SGHVS, FNYEAQ. The CDR3 length is 16 residues. V was pared by 5 bases and J by 5 bases, with 9 bases of the junction left unmatched. The covered CDR3 bases are TGTGCCAGCAGCGCCCCGGCGGGACAGGGGAACAATGAG. Amino acids: CASSAPAGQGNNE. The CDR3 in its entirety is CASSAPAGQGNNEQFF.

Comment on this clone: The sequenced fragment ends 3 residues before the CDR3 boundary, so the rest is inferred from the germline J gene. The chain couples TRBV2 to TRBJ2-2, with D possibly matching TRBD1 (5 bases). The V gene's germline CDR1 is SNHLY and CDR2 FYNNEI. The CDR3 is 15 residues long. Trimming stripped 6 bases from V and 7 bases from J, with 18 bases between. This chain's CDR3 is CASRGVTLRDGELFF. The CDR3 DNA, read in part, is TGTGCCAGCAGAGGGGTCACCCTAAGGGACGGGGAG.

The table lists this clone with many counts. The covered CDR3 bases are TGCAGTGCGGCGGGACTACAGGAGACC. Its protein product is CSAAGLQET. The entire CDR3 protein is CSAAGLQETQYF. The gene calls are TRBV20-1 and TRBJ2-5; 7 bases fit TRBD2. The CDR3 extends 3 residues past the end of the read, so its final part is completed from the germline J gene. With V trimmed by 6 bases and J by 5 bases, 6 bases remained unmatched. The length of the CDR3 is 12 residues. The germline gives CDR1 DFQATT, CDR2 SNEGSKA (reference sequence).

Remarks on this clone: Read coverage stops 3 residues before the CDR3 terminus; the germline J gene supplies the remainder. This chain links TRBV5-1 with TRBJ1-6; TRBD1 is a possible D gene (5 bases). The CDR3 has 17 amino acids. The V gene's germline CDR1 is SGHRS and CDR2 YFSETQ. Trimming removed 1 base from V and 0 bases from J, with 11 bases in between. CDR3 sequence: CASSLNRKSSYNSPLHF. The DNA read from the CDR3 is TGCGCCAGCAGCTTGAACAGGAAGAGCTCCTATAATTCACCC.

About this clone: The CDR3 end falls 3 residues outside the read, so it is completed with the germline J gene. The chain carries TRBV6-2 or TRBV6-3 and TRBJ2-2; TRBD1 is a possible D gene (6 bases). Trimming shortened V by 5 bases and J by 6 bases, and 16 bases separated the two germline ends. Germline CDR1 and CDR2: MNHEY and SVGEGT. This CDR3 has 15 residues. Here the CDR3 reads CASSRTALNAGELFF. CDR3 bases read: TGTGCCAGCAGTCGGACAGCGTTAAACGCCGGGGAG.

This clone was counted ten times or more. The read ends 3 residues shy of where the CDR3 ends; the end is completed using the germline J gene. This chain joins TRBV7-9 and TRBJ2-1; D is unresolved. Trimming removed 6 bases from V and 3 bases from J, with 3 bases in between. Germline values: CDR1 SEHNR, CDR2 FQNEAQ (reference sequence). The CDR3 length is 11 residues. The CDR3 loop is CASSNYNEQFF. CDR3 DNA, as far as it was read: TGTGCCAGCAGTAACTACAATGAG.

This clone was recorded many times. Read data end 3 residues before the CDR3 end; the end is taken from the germline J gene. The V call is TRBV7-3, the J call TRBJ2-5; tentative D call: TRBD2 (6 bases). Germline V CDR1 and CDR2: SGHTA, FQGTGA. Trimming took off 1 base at V and 1 base at J, with 10 bases between the two ends. The length of the CDR3 is 15 residues. CDR3 DNA, as far as it was read: TGTGCCAGCAGCTTAAACGGGGGAGGCCAAGAGACC. Protein: CASSLNGGGQET. The full CDR3 protein is CASSLNGGGQETQYF.

This clone was counted many times. The read terminates 3 residues ahead of where the CDR3 ends, so the germline J gene completes it. This chain connects TRBV19 to TRBJ1-5, with 9 nucleotides matching TRBD1. The germline V gene has CDR1 LNHDA and CDR2 SQIVND (reference sequence). The V segment lost 6 bases and the J segment 7 bases; nucleotides outside the gene matches: 7. This CDR3 comprises 14 residues. The part of the CDR3 DNA that was read is TGTGCCAGTAGCCGGGGACAGGGTGGACAGCCC. Translation gives CASSRGQGGQP. Given in full, the CDR3 is CASSRGQGGQPQHF.

The CDR3 sequence: CASSSPGQRPAFF. CDR3 bases read: TGTGCCAGCAGCTCCCCGGGTCAACGCCCG. The V gene is TRBV7-9, the J gene TRBJ1-1; D is undetermined. The CDR3 end falls 3 residues outside the read, so it is completed with the germline J gene. The CDR3 covers 13 residues. From germline, CDR1 is SEHNR and CDR2 FQNEAQ (reference sequence).

On this clone itself: The sequenced fragment ends 3 residues before the CDR3 boundary, so the rest is inferred from the germline J gene. The chain uses TRBV2 and TRBJ2-7; 9 bases line up with TRBD2. Unmatched junction bases numbered 9, after V lost 6 bases and J lost 0 bases. Germline-derived CDR1 and CDR2 are SNHLY and FYNNEI. This CDR3 contains 16 residues. The CDR3 reads CASRPLGGRASYEQYF. Partial CDR3 DNA: TGTGCCAGCAGACCCTTGGGCGGGAGGGCCTCCTACGAG. Complete variable domain (other parts from reference TRBV2 and TRBJ2-7): EPEVTQTPSHQVTQMGQEVILRCVPISNHLYFYWYRQILGQKVEFLVSFYNNEISEKSEIFDDQFSVERPDGSNFTLKIRSTKLEDSAMYFCASRPLGGRASYEQYFGPGTRLTVT.